Included here is one TCR beta chain sequence, with context. What antigen it recognizes has not been identified. Per-base quality was not reported, and no clone a single base away is much larger than it. The CDR3 covers 17 residues, taking in both the cysteine and the phenylalanine. The CDR3 DNA has 51 bases and is translated from base 1. At the junction V is shortened by 2 bases and J by 3 bases, with 20 bases in between. CDR1 and CDR2 are drawn from the germline V gene: WSHSY, SAAADI. This entry comes from a study of type 1 and type 2 diabetes patients (TCRdb year 2016). With regard to the full study: Recruited in China, the cohort was made up of nine type 1 diabetes patients, a few type 2 diabetes patients and about six nondiabetic controls. Across the study, CD4+ and CD8+ T cells were positively selected from PBMCs by means of CD4 or CD8 MicroBeads on MACS columns. V gene usage was similar between 20-cycle and approximately 27-cycle amplification, suggesting similar primer efficiencies and random PCR bias. The study profiled TCRbeta repertoires by high-throughput sequencing to compare type 1 diabetes, type 2 diabetes and nondiabetic individuals. The TCRbeta libraries underwent paired-end sequencing on Illumina HiSeq 2000 or MiSeq instruments. The whole study generated approximately 19 million paired-end reads. For the type 1 diabetes patients, the type 2 diabetes patients acted as a disease comparison group.

All diabetic patients met standard classification criteria for type 1 or type 2 diabetes, with glucose and C-peptide assessed by WHO-recommended methods. Donors with other autoimmune diseases or infections within the previous four weeks were excluded from participation. Approximately 9.7 milliliters of peripheral blood were drawn from each participant. LymphoPrep density separation was used to isolate PBMCs. The run used an Illumina MiSeq. TCRbeta CDR3 amplification used genomic DNA from the sorted T cell subsets as template. Multiplex PCR with 30 forward and 13 reverse primers amplified the TCRbeta CDR3 region. After the PCR products were purified with AMPure XP beads, a second PCR of 25 cycles was run to add indices and adaptors. Before sequencing, the libraries were purified from gel with the QIAquick Gel Extraction Kit. In the original analysis: Paired-end reads were merged using FLASH and were aligned with IgBLAST to IMGT V, D and J germline references. Reads with below 70% alignment identity to germline references were discarded, and about 11 million reads were retained study-wide. CDR3 boundaries, reading frame and productivity were assigned following IMGT definitions. Highly-expanded clones were defined as clones making up 1% or more of reads, and normalized Shannon entropy was used to measure diversity. Unpaired two-tailed t-tests were used to test group differences in Shannon entropy. TCRdb trimmed public reads at Q25 via fastp, called clones via MiXCR and kept in-frame beta chains. Records with the same CDR3 protein are collapsed into one entry carrying the most frequent genes and DNA. TCRdb's processing, not the authors' own work, is the source of the V and J calls. The sample has about 270,000 distinct CDR3 sequences on record, around 47% of them singletons. Clones ranked in the top ten supply roughly 13% of the sample.

Results the study describes overall, beyond this receptor: Type 2 diabetes patients had few highly-expanded CD4+ clones (median one), and those clones made up a median around 4% of reads. V and J gene usage patterns of type 2 diabetes and control samples were highly correlated, averaging approximately 0.97 between samples. In both CD4+ and CD8+ T cells, type 2 diabetes repertoires were highly diverse, with diversity significantly greater than that of type 1 diabetes repertoires. Study groups were not matched for age and gender, which possibly biased interpretation. Only a limited number of T2D and control samples were sequenced, so some T1D-only HECs might also appear in more T2D or control samples.

Sequenced sample: peripheral blood mononuclear cells (PBMCs). The chain joins TRBV10-2 to TRBJ2-7; tentative D gene TRBD1, with 6 bases matching. This clonotype originated in a man in his late teens or twenties with type 2 diabetes. The CDR3 reads CASSEDLTGIIDYEQYF. The nucleotides are TGCGCCAGCAGTGAGGATCTTACAGGGATCATCGACTACGAGCAGTACTTC.